These 21 T cell receptor beta chains originate from one sample sequenced in a study of T cell responses to AZD1222 COVID-19 vaccine. Sequenced by immunoSEQ multiplex PCR; TCRdb stores in-frame clones only, minus some. The sample carries about 180,000 clones, 85% to 90% recorded once. The sequencing here drew on peripheral blood, taken on day 0 of AZD1222 vaccination. The receptors shown here come from an adult in good health.

The CDR3 DNA sequence: TGTGCCAGCATCTCCTACGAGCAGTACGTC. Protein: CASISYEQYV. The genes are TRBV27 and TRBJ2-7; D unclear. Trimming shortened V by 7 bases and J by 0 bases, and 1 base separated the two germline ends. The CDR3 contains 10 residues. Germline CDR1 MNHEY, CDR2 SMNVEV (reference sequence).

J is TRBJ2-2 and V is TRBV7-3, with 8 bases lining up with TRBD1. CDR3 length equals 15 residues. Trimming removed 5 bases from V and 0 bases from J; junction bases left unmatched: 2. Germline CDR1 SGHTA, CDR2 FQGTGA. CDR3 DNA: TGTGCCAGCAGCATACAGGGGGCGAACACCGGGGAGCTGTTTTTT. Protein product: CASSIQGANTGELFF.

The V call is TRBV19, the J call TRBJ2-3; D is uncertain. V lost 3 bases, J lost 1 base, and 5 bases lay in between. The CDR3 sequence is 13 residues long. Germline lookup yields CDR1 LNHDA and CDR2 SQIVND (reference sequence). The chain's CDR3 is CASSIYGTDTQYF. As DNA, the CDR3 is TGTGCCAGTAGTATTTACGGCACAGATACGCAGTATTTT.

The V and J genes are TRBV28 and TRBJ1-2, with 9 bases identical to TRBD1. V gave up 0 bases and J gave up 3 bases; unmatched junction bases: 2. The CDR3 loop spans 15 amino acids. The germline V gene has CDR1 MDHEN and CDR2 SYDVKM. DNA for the CDR3: TGTGCCAGCAGTTTATGGACAGGGGGGGACTATGGCTACACCTTC. Translation gives CASSLWTGGDYGYTF.

V gene TRBV28 combines with J gene TRBJ1-1, with D hard to call. Trimming shortened V by 5 bases and J by 4 bases, and 20 bases separated the two germline ends. The CDR3 is made up of 16 amino acids. The V gene's germline CDR1 is MDHEN and CDR2 SYDVKM. In nucleotides, the CDR3 is TGTGCCAGCAGTGTACAGCCGGGAAGAACCACCACTGAAGCTTTCTTT. Translating it yields CASSVQPGRTTTEAFF.

J is TRBJ1-5 and V is TRBV7-8; D gene unclear. The germline gives CDR1 SGHVS, CDR2 FQNEAQ. There are 15 residues in the CDR3. V dropped 1 base and J dropped 5 bases, with 12 bases sitting between them. CDR3 in amino acids: CASSLEAGTHQPQHF. Written as DNA, the CDR3 is TGTGCCAGCAGCTTAGAAGCGGGTACCCATCAGCCCCAGCATTTT.

CDR3 loop: CASRGSPYEQYV. CDR3 sequence (DNA): TGTGCCAGCAGGGGCAGTCCCTACGAGCAGTACGTC. The chain is built from TRBV28 and TRBJ2-7; D uncertain. The ends were cut back, 6 bases at V and 2 bases at J, with 8 bases in the middle. This CDR3 has 12 residues. Germline CDR1 is MDHEN and CDR2 is SYDVKM.

The chain carries TRBV6-2 or TRBV6-3 and TRBJ2-7, with D uncertain. The CDR3 runs 11 residues. With 6 bases removed from V and 4 bases from J, the gap between germline ends came to 7 bases. CDR1 is MNHEY, CDR2 SVGEGT, per germline. The DNA for the CDR3 is TGTGCCAGCAGCGCACGTTACGAGCAGTACGTC. It is translated as CASSARYEQYV.

This chain joins TRBV10-3 and TRBJ2-6, with D tentatively TRBD2 (6 bases). The CDR3 extends over 15 amino acids. The germline gives CDR1 ENHRY, CDR2 SYGVKD. V lost 3 bases and J lost 1, with 7 bases in between. CDR3 DNA: TGTGCCATCAGTGACGGGGGTTCTGGGGCCAACGTCCTGACTTTC. It is translated as CAISDGGSGANVLTF.

The chain couples TRBV27 to TRBJ2-7, with 10 bases fitting TRBD2. Losses at the gene ends were 0 bases for V and 3 bases for J; bases not matched to a gene: 5. The CDR3 has 16 residues. The germline CDR1 and CDR2 sequences are MNHEY and SMNVEV (reference sequence). As DNA, the CDR3 is TGTGCCAGCAGTTTATCTAGCGGGAGGCCCTACTACGAGCAGTACTTC. Translation: CASSLSSGRPYYEQYF.

The V call is TRBV29-1, the J call TRBJ1-5; D gene unclear. CDR1 and CDR2 from the germline V gene are SQVTM and ANQGSEA. The CDR3 runs to 15 residues. Trimming left V 1 base short and J 7 bases short, with 17 bases between. The DNA for the CDR3 is TGCAGCGTTGAAGTGGGTTCGGCCTCCGGGCAGCCCCAGCATTTT. Protein: CSVEVGSASGQPQHF.

The chain links TRBV5-1 to TRBJ2-1; 10 bases align to TRBD2. V lost 4 bases and J lost 2; bases outside the gene matches: 9. This CDR3 contains 17 residues. Germline values: CDR1 SGHRS, CDR2 YFSETQ. CDR3: CASSVVTSGYAYNEQFF. The DNA of the CDR3 is TGCGCCAGCAGCGTGGTGACTAGCGGGTATGCCTACAATGAGCAGTTCTTC.

This chain joins TRBV2 and TRBJ1-2, with D possibly TRBD1 on 6 matching bases. This CDR3 has 15 amino acids. Trimming shortened V by 7 bases and J by 0 bases, and 15 bases separated the two germline ends. Germline values: CDR1 SNHLY, CDR2 FYNNEI. The CDR3, as DNA: TGTGCCAGCAACGGACAGAAACTTGCTAACTATGGCTACACCTTC. It encodes CASNGQKLANYGYTF.

The rearrangement uses TRBV6-4 and TRBJ2-7; D is uncertain. From germline, CDR1 is MRHNA and CDR2 SNTAGT. The V end lost 0 bases, the J end lost 3 bases, and 18 bases lay between the germline ends. The CDR3 has 17 residues. The CDR3 is CASSDSKGSKFNYEQYV. CDR3 nucleotides: TGTGCCAGCAGTGACTCGAAGGGATCAAAATTCAACTACGAGCAGTACGTC.

This chain connects TRBV5-1 to TRBJ1-1; perhaps TRBD1 as D (6 bases). The germline V gene encodes CDR1 SGHRS and CDR2 YFSETQ. V was trimmed by 3 bases and J by 1 base, leaving 7 bases between them. CDR3 size: 13 residues. CDR3 amino acids: CASSSGQNTEAFF. CDR3 DNA sequence: TGCGCCAGCAGCTCGGGACAGAACACTGAAGCTTTCTTT.

The chain links TRBV2 to TRBJ1-3, with TRBD1 identical over 8 bases. V was clipped by 5 bases and J by 6 bases; unmatched bases: 6. Germline loops: CDR1 SNHLY, CDR2 FYNNEI. The CDR3 spans 14 residues. The CDR3 nucleotides read TGTGCCAGCAGTCCAGGGGGCGCGCAAAACACCATATATTTT. It codes for CASSPGGAQNTIYF.

The chain couples TRBV2 to TRBJ1-1; no clear D. V lost 2 bases and J 8 bases, leaving 6 bases between the germline ends. In germline, CDR1 is SNHLY, CDR2 FYNNEI. CDR3 length: 11 amino acids. CDR3 sequence reads: CASSERAEAFF. For the CDR3, the DNA is TGTGCCAGCAGTGAAAGGGCCGAAGCTTTCTTT.

The CDR3 nucleotides are TGTGCCAGCAGCTTATGGGCGGGATGGCGTACTGAAGCTTTCTTT. Its translation: CASSLWAGWRTEAFF. The chain is built from TRBV13 and TRBJ1-1; D not certain. CDR1 PRHDT and CDR2 FYEKMQ come from the germline V gene (reference sequence). The CDR3 sequence is 15 residues long. Trimming removed 2 bases at V and 5 bases at J, with 15 bases between.

The chain carries TRBV28 and TRBJ1-3, with unresolved D. This CDR3 is 17 amino acids long. The germline V gene has CDR1 MDHEN and CDR2 SYDVKM. V lost 4 bases, J lost 3 bases, and 19 bases lay in between. The CDR3 DNA sequence: TGTGCCAGCAGTTCCGAAGCCTCACAGTCTCATGGAAACACCATATATTTT. The encoded protein is CASSSEASQSHGNTIYF.

CDR3 sequence reads: CASRRQGEHEQYF. The CDR3, as DNA: TGTGCCAGCAGACGACAGGGCGAGCACGAGCAGTACTTC. The chain recombines TRBV6-5 with TRBJ2-7; 7 bases match TRBD1. The V gene end was trimmed by 6 bases and the J gene end by 5 bases; junction bases not matched to a gene: 7. Germline values: CDR1 MNHEY, CDR2 SVGAGI. CDR3 size: 13 residues.

V gene TRBV28 combines with J gene TRBJ1-5, with D unresolved. CDR3 size: 14 residues. Trimming cost V 7 bases and J 0 bases, with 10 bases left between them. Per germline, CDR1 MDHEN and CDR2 SYDVKM. The CDR3 DNA reads TGTGCCAGCAAGGTACAGACTAGCAATCAGCCCCAGCATTTT. This codes for CASKVQTSNQPQHF.